These 9 T cell receptor beta chains originate from one sample sequenced in a study of identical twins. TCRdb reprocessed the 5' RACE reads with MiXCR, giving one entry per CDR3 protein. The table records roughly 770,000 distinct CDR3 sequences, 15% to 20% of them present only once. The same specimen was also included in a second study, on T cells expressing NK-cell markers.

The sequencing sample was made of PBMCs. These receptors all come from a woman aged 18-29 years in good health.

The CDR3 sequence: CASSPATSGRPTDTQYF. The CDR3 DNA reads TGTGCCAGCAGCCCCGCGACTAGCGGGAGGCCCACAGATACGCAGTATTTT. V and J are TRBV5-5 and TRBJ2-3; 13 bases are shared with TRBD2. CDR3 length: 17 residues. Losses at the gene ends were 4 bases for V and 2 bases for J; bases not matched to a gene: 7. Germline lookup yields CDR1 SGHKS and CDR2 YYEKEE (reference sequence). Drawing the rest from reference TRBV5-5 and TRBJ2-3, the complete variable domain is DAGVTQSPTHLIKTRGQQVTLRCSPISGHKSVSWYQQVLGQGPQFIFQYYEKEERGRGNFPDRFSARQFPNYSSELNVNALLLGDSALYLCASSPATSGRPTDTQYFGPGTRLTVL.

This clonotype was detected only a few times. The chain employs TRBV20-1 and TRBJ2-5, with D maybe TRBD1 (6 bases). V dropped 5 bases and J dropped 2 bases, with 12 bases sitting between them. This CDR3 region has 13 residues. Per the germline V gene, CDR1 is DFQATT and CDR2 is SNEGSKA (reference sequence). The DNA for the CDR3 is TGCAGTGCTCCCTACAGGGATCAAGAGACCCAGTACTTC. Amino acid sequence: CSAPYRDQETQYF.

This chain connects TRBV12-3 or TRBV12-4 to TRBJ2-1, with 12 bases matching TRBD2. CDR3 length: 18 amino acids. The CDR3 loop is CTCSFGLATSGGLNEQFF. The CDR3 bases are TGTACCTGCAGTTTCGGTTTGGCTACTAGCGGGGGGCTCAATGAGCAGTTCTTC.

The gene calls are TRBV9 and TRBJ2-2; the match to TRBD1 covers 10 bases. V lost 3 bases, J lost 6 bases, and 8 bases stayed unmatched. The germline gives CDR1 SGDLS, CDR2 YYNGEE. CDR3 length: 16 amino acids. CDR3 in amino acids: CASSARQGAEAGELFF. In nucleotides, the CDR3 is TGTGCCAGCAGCGCCCGACAGGGGGCAGAAGCCGGGGAGCTGTTTTTT.

This clonotype was seen only a few times. The chain has TRBV12-3 or TRBV12-4 and TRBJ2-3; no clear D. V dropped 5 bases and J dropped 4 bases, with 16 bases sitting between them. This CDR3 has 15 amino acids. The CDR3, as DNA: TGTGCCAGCAGTGCCCAGCCACATCCTTCAGATACGCAGTATTTT. Encoded protein: CASSAQPHPSDTQYF.

There are a few counts of this clonotype. The V gene is TRBV10-3, the J gene TRBJ2-7; tentative D call: TRBD2 (5 bases). Trimming removed 4 bases from V and 6 bases from J, with 13 bases in between. The CDR3 is made up of 13 amino acids. In germline, CDR1 is ENHRY, CDR2 SYGVKD. The CDR3 loop is CAISVVEAGEQYF. The DNA for the CDR3 is TGTGCCATCAGTGTGGTGGAGGCGGGCGAGCAGTACTTC.

The chain's CDR3 is CASSFGGNPEEQFF. CDR3 coding DNA: TGTGCCAGCAGTTTTGGCGGAAACCCGGAGGAGCAGTTCTTC. The J gene is TRBJ2-1, the V gene TRBV12-3 or TRBV12-4; no reliable D call. V dropped 3 bases and J dropped 10 bases, with 16 bases sitting between them. This CDR3 is built from 14 residues.

In nucleotides, the CDR3 is TGCAGTGCTAGAGTGGCTAGCGGCAGCCAGCAGTACTTC. This codes for CSARVASGSQQYF. The genes are TRBV20-1 and TRBJ2-7; 7 nucleotides match TRBD2. In germline, CDR1 is DFQATT, CDR2 SNEGSKA (reference sequence). The J segment lost 8 bases and the V segment lost 1 base, leaving 8 bases of the junction unmatched. This CDR3 is 13 amino acids long.

This chain uses TRBV7-9 with TRBJ2-7, with no clear D. V lost 5 bases to trimming and J lost 0 bases, with 14 bases between them. The V gene's germline CDR1 is SEHNR and CDR2 FQNEAQ (reference sequence). This CDR3 has 15 residues. Written as DNA, the CDR3 is TGTGCCAGCAGCCCTACTAACCCTAGCTCCTACGAGCAGTACTTC. As protein: CASSPTNPSSYEQYF.